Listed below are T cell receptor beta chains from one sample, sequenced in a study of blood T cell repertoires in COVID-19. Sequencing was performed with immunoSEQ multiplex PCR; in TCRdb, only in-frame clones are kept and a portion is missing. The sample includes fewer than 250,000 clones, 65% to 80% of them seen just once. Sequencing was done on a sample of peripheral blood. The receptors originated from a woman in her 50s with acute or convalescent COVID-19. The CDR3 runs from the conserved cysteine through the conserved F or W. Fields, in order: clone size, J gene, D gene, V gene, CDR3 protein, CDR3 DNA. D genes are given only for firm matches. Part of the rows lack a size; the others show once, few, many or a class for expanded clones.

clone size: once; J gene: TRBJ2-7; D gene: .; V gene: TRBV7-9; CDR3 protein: CASSSRLIEQYF; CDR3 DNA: TGTGCCAGCAGCTCCCGTTTAATCGAGCAGTACTTC
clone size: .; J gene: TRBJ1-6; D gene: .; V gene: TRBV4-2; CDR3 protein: CASSQERRGGSPLHF; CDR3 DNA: TGTGCCAGCAGCCAAGAAAGGCGGGGTGGGTCACCCCTCCACTTT
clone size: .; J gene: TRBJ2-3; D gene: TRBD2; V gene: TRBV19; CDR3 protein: CASSSLAGVTRDTQYF; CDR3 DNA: TGTGCCAGTAGTTCGTTAGCGGGGGTGACGAGAGATACGCAGTATTTT
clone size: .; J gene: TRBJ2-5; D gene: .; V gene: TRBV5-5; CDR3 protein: CASSADPRGLETQYF; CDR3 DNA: TGTGCCAGCAGCGCAGATCCCAGGGGCTTAGAGACCCAGTACTTC
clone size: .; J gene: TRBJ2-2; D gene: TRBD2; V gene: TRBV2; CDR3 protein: CASMGLAGVVGELFF; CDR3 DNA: TGTGCCAGCATGGGGCTAGCGGGAGTGGTCGGGGAGCTGTTTTTT
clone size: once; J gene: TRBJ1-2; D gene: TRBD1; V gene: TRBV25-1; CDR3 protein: CASSADRGQNYGYTF; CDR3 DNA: TGTGCCAGCAGTGCTGACAGGGGGCAGAACTATGGCTACACCTTC
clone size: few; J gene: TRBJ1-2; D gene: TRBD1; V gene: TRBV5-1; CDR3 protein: CASSLEGTGVYGYTF; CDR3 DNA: TGCGCCAGCAGCTTGGAAGGGACAGGGGTTTATGGCTACACCTTC
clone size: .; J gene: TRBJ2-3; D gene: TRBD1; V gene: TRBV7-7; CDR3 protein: CASSIDDRGTQYF; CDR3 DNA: TGTGCTAGCAGCATAGATGACAGGGGTACGCAGTATTTT
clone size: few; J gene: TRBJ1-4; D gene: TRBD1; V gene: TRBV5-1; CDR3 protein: CASSSRGPQANEKLFF; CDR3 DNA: TGCGCCAGCAGCTCAAGGGGGCCCCAGGCCAATGAAAAACTGTTTTTT
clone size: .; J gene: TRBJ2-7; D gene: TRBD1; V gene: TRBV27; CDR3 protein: CASRRQGVPYEQYF; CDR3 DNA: TGTGCCAGCAGACGACAGGGAGTACCCTACGAGCAGTACTTC
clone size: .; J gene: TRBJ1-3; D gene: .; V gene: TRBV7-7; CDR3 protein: CASSLAIGSGNTIYF; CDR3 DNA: TGTGCTAGCAGCTTAGCGATCGGGTCCGGAAACACCATATATTTT
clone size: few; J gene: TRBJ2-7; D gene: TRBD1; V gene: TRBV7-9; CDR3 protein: CASSTDRGTYEQYF; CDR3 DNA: TGTGCCAGCAGCACCGACAGGGGGACCTACGAGCAGTACTTC
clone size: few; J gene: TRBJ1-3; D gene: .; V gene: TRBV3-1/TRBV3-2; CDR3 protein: CASSQKRQSFSGNTIYF; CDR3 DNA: TGTGCCAGCAGCCAGAAAAGACAGTCCTTCTCTGGAAACACCATATATTTT
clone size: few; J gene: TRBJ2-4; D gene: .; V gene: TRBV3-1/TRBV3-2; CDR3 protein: CASSHSDRSNIQYF; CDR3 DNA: TGTGCCAGCAGCCACAGCGACCGTTCAAACATTCAGTACTTC
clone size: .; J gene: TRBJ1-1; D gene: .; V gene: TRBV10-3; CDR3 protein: CAAVGHGDTEAFF; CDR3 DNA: TGTGCCGCCGTCGGACATGGGGACACTGAAGCTTTCTTT
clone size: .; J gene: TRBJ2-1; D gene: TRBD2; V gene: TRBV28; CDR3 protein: CASSETSGIYNEQFF; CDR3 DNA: TGTGCCAGCAGTGAGACTAGCGGGATCTACAATGAGCAGTTCTTC
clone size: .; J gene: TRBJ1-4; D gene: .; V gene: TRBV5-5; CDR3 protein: CASSFGTPPEKLFF; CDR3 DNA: TGTGCCAGCAGCTTCGGGACACCCCCTGAAAAACTGTTTTTT
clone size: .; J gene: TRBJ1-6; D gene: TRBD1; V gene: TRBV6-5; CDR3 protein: CASSYETGMNSPLHF; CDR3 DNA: TGTGCCAGCAGTTACGAGACAGGGATGAATTCACCCCTCCACTTT
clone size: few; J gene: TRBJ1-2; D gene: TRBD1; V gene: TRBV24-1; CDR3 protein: CATSDRTGPLISYTF; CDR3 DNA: TGTGCCACCAGTGATAGGACAGGGCCCCTCATTAGCTACACCTTC
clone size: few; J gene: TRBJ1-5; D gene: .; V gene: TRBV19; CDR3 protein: CASSIAGQNQPQHF; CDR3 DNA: TGTGCCAGTAGTATCGCTGGGCAGAATCAGCCCCAGCATTTT
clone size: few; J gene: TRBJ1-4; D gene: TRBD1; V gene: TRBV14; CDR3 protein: CASRQQGNEKLFF; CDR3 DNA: TGTGCCAGCAGACAACAGGGGAATGAAAAACTGTTTTTT
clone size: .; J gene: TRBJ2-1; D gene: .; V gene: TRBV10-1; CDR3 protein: CASSENPGLYNEQFF; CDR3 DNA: TGCGCCAGCAGTGAAAATCCAGGGTTGTACAATGAGCAGTTCTTC
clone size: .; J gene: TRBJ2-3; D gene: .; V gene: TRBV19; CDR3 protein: CASSPRLALPGTDTQYF; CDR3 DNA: TGTGCCAGTAGTCCTAGACTCGCCCTTCCTGGCACAGATACGCAGTATTTT
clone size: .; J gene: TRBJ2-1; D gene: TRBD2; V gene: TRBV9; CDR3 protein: CASSLSGGSEQFF; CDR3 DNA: TGTGCCAGCAGTCTCAGCGGGGGCTCTGAGCAGTTCTTC
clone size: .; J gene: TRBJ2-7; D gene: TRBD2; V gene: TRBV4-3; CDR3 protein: CASSPGLAAKSSYEQYF; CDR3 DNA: TGCGCCAGCAGCCCGGGACTAGCGGCCAAAAGCTCCTACGAGCAGTACTTC
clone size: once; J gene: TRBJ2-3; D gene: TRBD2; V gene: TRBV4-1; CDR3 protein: CASSLRTSGGTDTQYF; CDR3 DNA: TGCGCCAGCAGCCTCCGGACTAGCGGGGGGACAGATACGCAGTATTTT
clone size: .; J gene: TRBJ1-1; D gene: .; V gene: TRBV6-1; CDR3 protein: CASSDWGRDTEAFF; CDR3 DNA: TGTGCCAGCAGTGATTGGGGCAGGGACACTGAAGCTTTCTTT
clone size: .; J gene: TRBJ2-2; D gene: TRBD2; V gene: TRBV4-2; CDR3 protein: CASSRSGTSGTLNTGELFF; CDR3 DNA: TGTGCCAGCAGCCGTTCCGGGACTAGCGGGACCCTGAACACCGGGGAGCTGTTTTTT
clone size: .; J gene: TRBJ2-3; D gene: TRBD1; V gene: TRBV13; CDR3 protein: CASSRQGATDTQYF; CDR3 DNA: TGTGCCAGCAGCCGACAGGGGGCGACAGATACGCAGTATTTT
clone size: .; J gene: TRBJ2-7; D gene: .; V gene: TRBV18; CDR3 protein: CASSPRSMGQLGYEQYF; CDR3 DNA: TGTGCCAGCTCACCACGGAGTATGGGACAACTCGGCTACGAGCAGTACTTC
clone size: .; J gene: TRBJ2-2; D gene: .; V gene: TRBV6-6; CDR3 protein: CASSQTIVTAGELFF; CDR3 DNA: TGTGCCAGCAGTCAAACTATAGTGACAGCCGGGGAGCTGTTTTTT
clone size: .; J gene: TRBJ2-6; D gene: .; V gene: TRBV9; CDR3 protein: CASSAPRSGANVLTF; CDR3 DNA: TGTGCCAGCAGCGCCCCCCGGAGCGGGGCCAACGTCCTGACTTTC
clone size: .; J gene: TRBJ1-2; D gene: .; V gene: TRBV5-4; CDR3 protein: CASSLTEYGYTF; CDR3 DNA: TGTGCCAGCAGCTTAACAGAGTATGGCTACACCTTC
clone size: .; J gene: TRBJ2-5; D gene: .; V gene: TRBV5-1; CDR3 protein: CASSWTVQETQYF; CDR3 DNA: TGCGCCAGCAGCTGGACAGTACAAGAGACCCAGTACTTC
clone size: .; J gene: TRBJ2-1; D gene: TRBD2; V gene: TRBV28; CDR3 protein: CASSLDGRARVNEQFF; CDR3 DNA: TGTGCCAGCAGTTTAGACGGGAGGGCCAGAGTGAATGAGCAGTTCTTC
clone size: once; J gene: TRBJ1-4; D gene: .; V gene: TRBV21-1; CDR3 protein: CASSKDGQGSRGEKLFF; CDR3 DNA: TGTGCCAGCAGCAAAGATGGTCAGGGGAGTAGGGGTGAAAAACTGTTTTTT
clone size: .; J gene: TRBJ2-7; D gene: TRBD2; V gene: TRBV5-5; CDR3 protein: CASSLLAGANPYEQYF; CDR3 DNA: TGTGCCAGCAGCTTGCTAGCGGGAGCAAACCCCTACGAGCAGTACTTC
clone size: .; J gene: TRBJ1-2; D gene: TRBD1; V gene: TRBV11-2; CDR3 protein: CASSSRQGGTMGYTF; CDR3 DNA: TGTGCCAGCAGCTCCCGTCAAGGGGGCACTATGGGCTACACCTTC
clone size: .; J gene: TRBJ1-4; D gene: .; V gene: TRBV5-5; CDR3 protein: CASSFAGNHDEKLFF; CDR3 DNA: TGTGCCAGCAGCTTCGCAGGGAACCACGACGAAAAACTGTTTTTT
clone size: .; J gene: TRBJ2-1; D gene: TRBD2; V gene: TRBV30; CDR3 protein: CAWSVGTSGAQKQFF; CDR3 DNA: TGTGCCTGGAGTGTAGGGACTAGCGGGGCCCAAAAGCAGTTCTTC
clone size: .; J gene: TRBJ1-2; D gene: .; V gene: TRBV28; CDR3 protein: CASLTAFNYGYTF; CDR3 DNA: TGTGCCAGCTTGACAGCATTTAACTATGGCTACACCTTC
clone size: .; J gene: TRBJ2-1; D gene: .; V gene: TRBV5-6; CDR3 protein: CASSLGQVYNEQFF; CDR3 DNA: TGTGCCAGCAGCTTGGGACAGGTCTACAATGAGCAGTTCTTC
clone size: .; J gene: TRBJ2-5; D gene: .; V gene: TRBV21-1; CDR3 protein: CASSKWTGQETQYF; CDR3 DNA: TGTGCCAGCAGCAAATGGACAGGACAAGAGACCCAGTACTTC
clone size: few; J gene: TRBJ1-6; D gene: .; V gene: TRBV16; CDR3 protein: CASSHYNGGGSPLHF; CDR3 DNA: TGTGCCAGCAGCCATTATAACGGGGGGGGATCACCCCTCCACTTT
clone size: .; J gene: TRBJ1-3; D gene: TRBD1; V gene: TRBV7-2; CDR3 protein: CASRLGQASGNTIYF; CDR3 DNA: TGTGCCAGCAGACTGGGACAGGCGTCTGGAAACACCATATATTTT
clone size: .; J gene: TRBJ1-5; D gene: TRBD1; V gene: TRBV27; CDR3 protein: CASSPWTGEQNQPQHF; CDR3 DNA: TGTGCCAGCAGCCCCTGGACAGGTGAGCAGAATCAGCCCCAGCATTTT
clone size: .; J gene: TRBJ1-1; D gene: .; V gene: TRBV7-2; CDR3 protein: CASSWTVYTEAFF; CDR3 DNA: TGTGCCAGCAGCTGGACAGTATACACTGAAGCTTTCTTT
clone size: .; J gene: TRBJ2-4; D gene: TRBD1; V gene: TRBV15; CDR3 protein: CATSRGQGAGNIQYF; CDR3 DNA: TGTGCCACCAGCAGAGGACAGGGGGCAGGGAACATTCAGTACTTC
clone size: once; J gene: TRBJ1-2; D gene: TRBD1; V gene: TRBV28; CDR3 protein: CASSSLGTGGYTF; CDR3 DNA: TGTGCCAGCAGTTCCCTTGGGACAGGTGGCTACACCTTC
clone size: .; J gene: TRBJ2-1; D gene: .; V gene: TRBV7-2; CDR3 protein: CASSLVVLGGNYNEQFF; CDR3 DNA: TGTGCCAGCAGCTTAGTCGTTCTGGGAGGTAACTACAATGAGCAGTTCTTC
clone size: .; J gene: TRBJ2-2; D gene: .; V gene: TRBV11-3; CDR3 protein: CASSLSLPGTGELFF; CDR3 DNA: TGTGCCAGCAGCTTATCCCTTCCAGGGACCGGGGAGCTGTTTTTT
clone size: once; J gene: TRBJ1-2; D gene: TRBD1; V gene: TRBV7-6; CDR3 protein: CASSLVPGQGRGYTF; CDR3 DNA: TGTGCCAGCAGCCTTGTTCCGGGACAGGGTCGTGGCTACACCTTC
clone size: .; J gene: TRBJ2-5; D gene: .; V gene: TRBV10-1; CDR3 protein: CASSYDTAQETQYF; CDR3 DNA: TGCGCCAGCAGTTACGACACGGCGCAAGAGACCCAGTACTTC
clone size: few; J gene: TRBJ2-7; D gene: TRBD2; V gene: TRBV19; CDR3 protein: CASSSGLADYEQYF; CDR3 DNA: TGTGCCAGTAGTTCAGGACTAGCGGATTACGAGCAGTACTTC
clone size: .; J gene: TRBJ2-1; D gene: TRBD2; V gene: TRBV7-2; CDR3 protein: CASSLSGGLFYEQFF; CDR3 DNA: TGTGCCAGCAGCCTTAGCGGGGGCCTTTTCTATGAGCAGTTCTTC
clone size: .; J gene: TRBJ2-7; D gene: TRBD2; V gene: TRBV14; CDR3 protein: CASSQPSGGTYEQYF; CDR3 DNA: TGTGCCAGCAGCCAACCTAGCGGGGGGACGTACGAGCAGTACTTC
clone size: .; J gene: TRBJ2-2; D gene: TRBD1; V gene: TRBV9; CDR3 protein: CASSGRDRGGGELFF; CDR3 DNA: TGTGCCAGCAGCGGCCGGGACAGGGGAGGCGGGGAGCTGTTTTTT
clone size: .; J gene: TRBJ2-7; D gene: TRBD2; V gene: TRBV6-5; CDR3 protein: CASSSAGGAGIYEQYF; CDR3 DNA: TGTGCCAGCAGTTCGGCGGGGGGCGCCGGGATCTACGAGCAGTACTTC
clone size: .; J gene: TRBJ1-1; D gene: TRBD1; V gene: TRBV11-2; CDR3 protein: CASSLTGVTEAFF; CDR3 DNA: TGTGCCAGCAGCCTAACAGGGGTCACTGAAGCTTTCTTT
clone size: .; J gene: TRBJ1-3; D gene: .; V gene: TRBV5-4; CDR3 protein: CASSLPQGSSGNTIYF; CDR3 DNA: TGTGCCAGCAGCCTACCTCAAGGGAGCTCTGGAAACACCATATATTTT